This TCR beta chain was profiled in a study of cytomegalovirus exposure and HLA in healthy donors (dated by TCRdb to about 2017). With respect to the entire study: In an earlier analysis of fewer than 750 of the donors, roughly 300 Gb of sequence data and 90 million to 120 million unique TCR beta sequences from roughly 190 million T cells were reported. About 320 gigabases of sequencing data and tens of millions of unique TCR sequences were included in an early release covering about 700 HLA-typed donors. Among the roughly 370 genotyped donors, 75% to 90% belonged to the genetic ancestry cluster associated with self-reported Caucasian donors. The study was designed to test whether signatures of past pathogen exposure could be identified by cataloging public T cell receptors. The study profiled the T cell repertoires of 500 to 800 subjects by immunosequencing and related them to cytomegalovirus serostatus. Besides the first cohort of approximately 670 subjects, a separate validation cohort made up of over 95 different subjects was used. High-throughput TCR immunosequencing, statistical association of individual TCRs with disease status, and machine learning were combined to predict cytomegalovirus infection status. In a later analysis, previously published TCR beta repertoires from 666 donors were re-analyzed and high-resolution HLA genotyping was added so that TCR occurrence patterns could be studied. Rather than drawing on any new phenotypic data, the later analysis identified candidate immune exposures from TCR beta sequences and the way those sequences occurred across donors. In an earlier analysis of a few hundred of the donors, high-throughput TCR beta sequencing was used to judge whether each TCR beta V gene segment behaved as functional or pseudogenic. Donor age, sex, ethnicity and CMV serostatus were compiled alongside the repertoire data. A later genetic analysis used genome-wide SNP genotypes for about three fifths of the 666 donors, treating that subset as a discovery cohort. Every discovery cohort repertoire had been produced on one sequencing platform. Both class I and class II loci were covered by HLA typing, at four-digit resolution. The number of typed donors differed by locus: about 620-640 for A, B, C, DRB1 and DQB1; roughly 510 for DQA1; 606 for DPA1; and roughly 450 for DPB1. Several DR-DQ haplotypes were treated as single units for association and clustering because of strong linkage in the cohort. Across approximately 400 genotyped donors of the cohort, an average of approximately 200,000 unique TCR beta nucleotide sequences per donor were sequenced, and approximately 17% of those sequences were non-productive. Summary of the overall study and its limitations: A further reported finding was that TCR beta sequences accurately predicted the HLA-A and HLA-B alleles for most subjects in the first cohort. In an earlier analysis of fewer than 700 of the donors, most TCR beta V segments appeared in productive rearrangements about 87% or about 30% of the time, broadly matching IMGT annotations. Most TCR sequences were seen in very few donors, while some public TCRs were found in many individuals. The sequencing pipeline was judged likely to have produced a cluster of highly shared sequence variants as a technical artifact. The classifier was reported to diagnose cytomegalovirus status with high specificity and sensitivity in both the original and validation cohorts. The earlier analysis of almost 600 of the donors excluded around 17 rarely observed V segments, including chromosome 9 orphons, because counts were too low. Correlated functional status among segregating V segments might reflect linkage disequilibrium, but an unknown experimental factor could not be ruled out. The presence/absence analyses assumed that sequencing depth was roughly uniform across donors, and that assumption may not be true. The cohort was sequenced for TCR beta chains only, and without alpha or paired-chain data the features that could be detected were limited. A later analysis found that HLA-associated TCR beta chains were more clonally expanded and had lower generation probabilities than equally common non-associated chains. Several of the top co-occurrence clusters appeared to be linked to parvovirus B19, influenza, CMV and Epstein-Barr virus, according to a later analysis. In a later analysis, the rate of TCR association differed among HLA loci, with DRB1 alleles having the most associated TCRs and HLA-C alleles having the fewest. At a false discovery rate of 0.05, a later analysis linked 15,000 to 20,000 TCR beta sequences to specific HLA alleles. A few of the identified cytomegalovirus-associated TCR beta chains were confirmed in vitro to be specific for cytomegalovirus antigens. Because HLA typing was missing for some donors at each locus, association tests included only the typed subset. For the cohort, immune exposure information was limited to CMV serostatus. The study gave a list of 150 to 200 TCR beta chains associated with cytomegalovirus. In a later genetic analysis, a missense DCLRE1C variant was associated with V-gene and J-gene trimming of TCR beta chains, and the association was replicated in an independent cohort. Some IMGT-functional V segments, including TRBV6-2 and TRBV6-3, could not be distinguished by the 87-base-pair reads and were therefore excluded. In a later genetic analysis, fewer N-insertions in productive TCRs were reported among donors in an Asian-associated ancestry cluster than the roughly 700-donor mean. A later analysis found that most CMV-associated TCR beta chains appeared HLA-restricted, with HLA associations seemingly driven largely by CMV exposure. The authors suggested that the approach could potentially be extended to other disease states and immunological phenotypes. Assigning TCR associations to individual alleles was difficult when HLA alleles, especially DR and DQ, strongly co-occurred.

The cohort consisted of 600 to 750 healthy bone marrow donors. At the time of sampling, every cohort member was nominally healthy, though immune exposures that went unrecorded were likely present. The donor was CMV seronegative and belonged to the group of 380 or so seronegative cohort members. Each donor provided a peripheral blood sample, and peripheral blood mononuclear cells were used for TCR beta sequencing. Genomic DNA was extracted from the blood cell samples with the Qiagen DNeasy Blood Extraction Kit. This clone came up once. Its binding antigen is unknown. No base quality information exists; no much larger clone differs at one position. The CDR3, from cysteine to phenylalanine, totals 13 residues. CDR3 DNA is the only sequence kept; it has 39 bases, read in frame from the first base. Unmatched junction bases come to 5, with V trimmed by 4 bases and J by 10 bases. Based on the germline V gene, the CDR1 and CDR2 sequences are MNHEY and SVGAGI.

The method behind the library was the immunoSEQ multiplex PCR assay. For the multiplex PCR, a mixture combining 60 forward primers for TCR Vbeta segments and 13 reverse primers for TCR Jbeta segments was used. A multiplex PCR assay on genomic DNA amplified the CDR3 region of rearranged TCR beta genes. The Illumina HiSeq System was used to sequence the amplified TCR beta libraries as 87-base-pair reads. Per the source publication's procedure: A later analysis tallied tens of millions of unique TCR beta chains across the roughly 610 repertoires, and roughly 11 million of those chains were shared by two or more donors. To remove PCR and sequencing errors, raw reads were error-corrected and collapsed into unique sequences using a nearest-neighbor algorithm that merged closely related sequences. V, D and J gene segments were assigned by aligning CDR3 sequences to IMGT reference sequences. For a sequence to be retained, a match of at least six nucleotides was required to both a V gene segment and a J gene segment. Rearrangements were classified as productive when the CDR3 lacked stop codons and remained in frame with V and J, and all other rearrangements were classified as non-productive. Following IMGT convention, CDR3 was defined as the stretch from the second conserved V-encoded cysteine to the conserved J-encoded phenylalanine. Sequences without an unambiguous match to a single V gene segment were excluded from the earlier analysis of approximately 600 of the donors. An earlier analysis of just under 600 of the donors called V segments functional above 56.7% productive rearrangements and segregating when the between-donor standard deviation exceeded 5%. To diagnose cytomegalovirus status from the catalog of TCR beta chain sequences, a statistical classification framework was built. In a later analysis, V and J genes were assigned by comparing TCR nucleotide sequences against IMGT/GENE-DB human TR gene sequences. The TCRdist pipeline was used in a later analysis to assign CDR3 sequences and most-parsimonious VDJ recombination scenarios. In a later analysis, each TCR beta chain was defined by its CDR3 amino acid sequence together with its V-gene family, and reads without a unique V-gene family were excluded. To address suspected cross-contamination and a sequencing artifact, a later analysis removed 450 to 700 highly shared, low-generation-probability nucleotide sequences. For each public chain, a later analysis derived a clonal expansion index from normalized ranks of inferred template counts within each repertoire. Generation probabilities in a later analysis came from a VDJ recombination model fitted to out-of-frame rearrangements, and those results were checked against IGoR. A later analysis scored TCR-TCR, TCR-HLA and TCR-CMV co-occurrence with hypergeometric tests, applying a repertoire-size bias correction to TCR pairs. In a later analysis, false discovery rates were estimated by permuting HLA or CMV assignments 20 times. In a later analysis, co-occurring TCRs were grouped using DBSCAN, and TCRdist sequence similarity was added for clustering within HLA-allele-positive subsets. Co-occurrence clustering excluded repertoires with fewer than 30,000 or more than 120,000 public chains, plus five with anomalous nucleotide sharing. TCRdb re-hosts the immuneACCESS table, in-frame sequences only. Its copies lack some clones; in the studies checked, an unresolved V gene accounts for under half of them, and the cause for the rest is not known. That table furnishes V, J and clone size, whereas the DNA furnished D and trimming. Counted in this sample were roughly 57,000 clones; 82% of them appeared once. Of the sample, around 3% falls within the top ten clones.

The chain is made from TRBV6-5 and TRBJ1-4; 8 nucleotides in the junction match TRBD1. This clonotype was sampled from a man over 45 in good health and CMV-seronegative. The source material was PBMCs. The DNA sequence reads TGTGCCAGCAGTTTGGGACAGGTGGGAAAACTGTTTTTT. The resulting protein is CASSLGQVGKLFF.